A selection of T cell receptor beta chains follows, all from one sample in a study of monozygotic twins with inflammatory bowel disease. TCRdb re-called the 5' RACE reads; one entry per CDR3 protein, DNA not given. The sample totals about 210,000 distinct CDR3 sequences. The sample consisted of blood. The receptors originated from a human donor with ulcerative colitis or Crohn's disease, or a healthy co-twin of an affected twin (not recorded which). Both conserved end residues are part of each CDR3. Fields, in order: V gene, J gene, clone size, CDR3 protein. Part of the rows lack a size; the others show once, few, many or a class for expanded clones.

>TRBV3-1|TRBJ1-1|NA
CASSQSGYGMTEAFF
>TRBV7-3|TRBJ2-5|NA
CASSLTYFETQYF
>TRBV5-5|TRBJ2-1|NA
CASSWDRPVGDEQFF
>TRBV12-3/TRBV12-4|TRBJ2-5|NA
CASSDTGRQETQYF
>TRBV28|TRBJ1-5|NA
CGLGSLLNSNQPQHF
>TRBV20-1|TRBJ1-5|NA
CSARARGQGAGRPQHF
>TRBV7-9|TRBJ2-2|NA
CASSHLYRGRNTGELFF
>TRBV4-2|TRBJ1-1|NA
CASSQGATEAFF
>TRBV20-1|TRBJ2-1|NA
CSASGGPEQFF
>TRBV12-3/TRBV12-4|TRBJ2-3|NA
CASSLRPAGTDTQYF
>TRBV11-2|TRBJ1-3|NA
CASSLAGGHFGNTIYF
>TRBV30|TRBJ2-2|NA
CAWSEDVDTGELFF
>TRBV10-3|TRBJ2-7|NA
CAISEGQRFDEQYF
>TRBV2|TRBJ2-7|NA
CASSEAQGTYEQYF
>TRBV25-1|TRBJ2-5|NA
CASSEEETQYF
>TRBV5-1|TRBJ1-1|NA
CASKGTSMNTEAFF
>TRBV20-1|TRBJ2-2|NA
CSASNRQNTGELFF
>TRBV20-1|TRBJ2-3|NA
CSARDPGTSGGASTNTQYF
>TRBV12-3/TRBV12-4|TRBJ2-2|NA
CASSLTSGRNTGELFF
>TRBV4-2|TRBJ1-4|NA
CASSQDLGAELFF
>TRBV6-5|TRBJ2-7|NA
CASSYQGQGGAEQYF
>TRBV5-1|TRBJ2-2|NA
CASARTDNTGELFF
>TRBV5-5|TRBJ2-3|NA
CASRPPGGALGDTQYF
>TRBV19|TRBJ1-1|NA
CASSLGQGLLNTEAFF
>TRBV5-1|TRBJ2-1|NA
CASSLWALSSYNEQFF
>TRBV25-1|TRBJ2-1|NA
CASSRQGDLGYNEQFF
>TRBV5-1|TRBJ2-1|NA
CASSLGAGRDNEQFF
>TRBV19|TRBJ1-5|NA
CASSPSNQPQHF
>TRBV4-2|TRBJ1-1|medium-sized
CASSQAIDRVTEAFF
>TRBV5-6|TRBJ1-1|NA
CASSFLQAGGTEAFF
>TRBV15|TRBJ2-7|NA
CATSRDWDSYEQYF
>TRBV6-5|TRBJ2-2|NA
CASSSSLAGLLTGELFF
>TRBV6-5|TRBJ1-1|NA
CASSYWEGGTEAFF
>TRBV20-1|TRBJ1-1|NA
CSARSPHSPTSEAFF
>TRBV10-3|TRBJ1-4|NA
CAISHSPGEGEKLFF
>TRBV19|TRBJ1-2|NA
CASSIATGPHGYGYTF
>TRBV6-2/TRBV6-3|TRBJ1-6|NA
CASSLAGKAQSPLHF
>TRBV7-2|TRBJ2-1|NA
CASSSARQSDEQFF
>TRBV7-9|TRBJ1-1|NA
CASSSSPESTEAFF
>TRBV3-1|TRBJ1-2|NA
CASSQEGRWGYTF
>TRBV9|TRBJ2-3|NA
CASSVGEDTQYF
>TRBV3-1|TRBJ2-2|NA
CASSQDLGTSGELFF
>TRBV6-1|TRBJ2-5|NA
CASSEGGSQETQYF
>TRBV12-3/TRBV12-4|TRBJ2-6|NA
CASSRDLGGANVLTF
>TRBV5-6|TRBJ2-3|NA
CASSLASGSGDTQYF
>TRBV5-6|TRBJ2-4|NA
CATTGGHIQYF
>TRBV7-6|TRBJ1-1|NA
CASSLGGGVRNTEAFF
>TRBV4-2|TRBJ2-3|NA
CASSQLAGEADTQYF
>TRBV4-2|TRBJ1-5|NA
CASSQDSATGNQPQHF
>TRBV12-3/TRBV12-4|TRBJ1-5|NA
CASSPRTGRRQPQHF
>TRBV25-1|TRBJ1-1|NA
CASTLWTEAFF
>TRBV20-1|TRBJ2-1|NA
CSARDTGHRYNEQFF
>TRBV7-2|TRBJ2-7|NA
CASSPEPSGDYEQYF
>TRBV7-2|TRBJ2-1|NA
CASSFWGEQFF
>TRBV15|TRBJ2-1|NA
CATSRDRVEQFF
>TRBV10-3|TRBJ1-5|NA
CAIRGTGINQPQHF
>TRBV2|TRBJ1-2|NA
CASIGQGSLVYGYTF
>TRBV11-1|TRBJ1-4|NA
CASSRGQGGITTNEKLFF
>TRBV28|TRBJ2-3|NA
CASSLAGPSTDTQYF
>TRBV4-3|TRBJ1-2|NA
CASSQDRGGVYGYTF